This is a list of T cell receptor beta chains from one sample in a study of T cells expressing NK-cell markers. TCRdb reprocessed the 5' RACE reads and reports one entry per CDR3 protein, with no DNA. The sample has 400,000 to 500,000 distinct CDR3 sequences; the top ten hold 7.3%. Sequenced sample: blood T cells: a sorted CD56 or NKG2C T cell subset, CD4+ or CD8+ T cells, or bulk PBMC T cells (not recorded which). Receptors were obtained from a woman aged 18-70 years in good health. Both conserved end residues are part of each CDR3. Fields, in order: V gene, J gene, CDR3 protein.

v_call: TRBV6-6
j_call: TRBJ2-3
cdr3_aa: CASSTALTDTQYF

v_call: TRBV7-9
j_call: TRBJ2-1
cdr3_aa: CASSSLYRGSGEQFF

v_call: TRBV2
j_call: TRBJ2-1
cdr3_aa: CASSEREEVNEQFF

v_call: TRBV5-1
j_call: TRBJ2-5
cdr3_aa: CASSSKETQYF

v_call: TRBV4-3
j_call: TRBJ2-7
cdr3_aa: CASSQAVAVPYEQYF

v_call: TRBV15
j_call: TRBJ2-1
cdr3_aa: CATSRVTSGGYEQFF

v_call: TRBV7-2
j_call: TRBJ1-1
cdr3_aa: CASSLGDGGAKAFF

v_call: TRBV10-3
j_call: TRBJ2-1
cdr3_aa: CAISGTGTGGNEQFF

v_call: TRBV25-1
j_call: TRBJ2-1
cdr3_aa: CASSEYASVSYNEQFF

v_call: TRBV19
j_call: TRBJ1-1
cdr3_aa: CASIDSAGGPLYRAFF

v_call: TRBV20-1
j_call: TRBJ2-5
cdr3_aa: CSASPVMETQYF

v_call: TRBV12-3/TRBV12-4
j_call: TRBJ1-1
cdr3_aa: CASSIRRAGSTEAFF

v_call: TRBV5-1
j_call: TRBJ2-1
cdr3_aa: CASSGTNYNEQFF

v_call: TRBV30
j_call: TRBJ2-5
cdr3_aa: CAWRPRGSTETQYF

v_call: TRBV10-3
j_call: TRBJ2-1
cdr3_aa: CAISVTGLGNEQFF

v_call: TRBV29-1
j_call: TRBJ1-2
cdr3_aa: CSVDRGDGYTF

v_call: TRBV20-1
j_call: TRBJ2-1
cdr3_aa: CSARDPPGTNEQFF

v_call: TRBV18
j_call: TRBJ2-1
cdr3_aa: CASSPQLAGGDEQFF

v_call: TRBV5-6
j_call: TRBJ1-1
cdr3_aa: CASGTGLNTEAFF

v_call: TRBV12-3/TRBV12-4
j_call: TRBJ2-3
cdr3_aa: CASSSTGRTDTQYF

v_call: TRBV12-3/TRBV12-4
j_call: TRBJ2-2
cdr3_aa: CASSPSGRATGELFF

v_call: TRBV14
j_call: TRBJ2-3
cdr3_aa: CASSQDRGVGTDTQYF

v_call: TRBV20-1
j_call: TRBJ2-1
cdr3_aa: CSARPGRSSYNEQFF

v_call: TRBV12-3/TRBV12-4
j_call: TRBJ2-1
cdr3_aa: CASSSGTVVLGYNEQFF

v_call: TRBV6-1
j_call: TRBJ2-5
cdr3_aa: CASTPREGVETQYF

v_call: TRBV20-1
j_call: TRBJ2-2
cdr3_aa: CSAHSGRDTGELFF

v_call: TRBV5-1
j_call: TRBJ1-3
cdr3_aa: CASSLEGQGGSSGNTIYF

v_call: TRBV29-1
j_call: TRBJ2-5
cdr3_aa: CSGEGGGVETQYF

v_call: TRBV14
j_call: TRBJ2-1
cdr3_aa: CASRPTGFNEQFF

v_call: TRBV11-2
j_call: TRBJ2-3
cdr3_aa: CASSYRQGGTDTQYF

v_call: TRBV12-3/TRBV12-4
j_call: TRBJ2-3
cdr3_aa: CASRSVSTDTQYF

v_call: TRBV20-1
j_call: TRBJ1-1
cdr3_aa: CSARQRQSLRRDTEAFF

v_call: TRBV5-1
j_call: TRBJ2-7
cdr3_aa: CASSHSGMGQYF

v_call: TRBV10-3
j_call: TRBJ2-3
cdr3_aa: CATGTSGGTDTQYF

v_call: TRBV20-1
j_call: TRBJ1-6
cdr3_aa: CSARDTGTYNSPLHF

v_call: TRBV20-1
j_call: TRBJ1-6
cdr3_aa: CSASPGTGNNSPLHF

v_call: TRBV5-1
j_call: TRBJ2-1
cdr3_aa: CASRSTSGGTFSYNEQFF

v_call: TRBV7-9
j_call: TRBJ2-3
cdr3_aa: CASSLVRSEGSDTQYF

v_call: TRBV6-1
j_call: TRBJ2-2
cdr3_aa: CASTRTSGGTNTGELFF

v_call: TRBV12-3/TRBV12-4
j_call: TRBJ2-5
cdr3_aa: CASSSGRGAQETQYF

v_call: TRBV20-1
j_call: TRBJ2-7
cdr3_aa: CSARDPTSGRSYEQYF

v_call: TRBV12-3/TRBV12-4
j_call: TRBJ2-3
cdr3_aa: CASSLSRLAGAHSTDTQYF

v_call: TRBV29-1
j_call: TRBJ2-1
cdr3_aa: CSVEDRAYNEQFF

v_call: TRBV2
j_call: TRBJ2-1
cdr3_aa: CARSGRSTDEQFF

v_call: TRBV30
j_call: TRBJ2-1
cdr3_aa: CAWSVGAGAAEQFF

v_call: TRBV27
j_call: TRBJ2-6
cdr3_aa: CASREVGFAGANVLTF